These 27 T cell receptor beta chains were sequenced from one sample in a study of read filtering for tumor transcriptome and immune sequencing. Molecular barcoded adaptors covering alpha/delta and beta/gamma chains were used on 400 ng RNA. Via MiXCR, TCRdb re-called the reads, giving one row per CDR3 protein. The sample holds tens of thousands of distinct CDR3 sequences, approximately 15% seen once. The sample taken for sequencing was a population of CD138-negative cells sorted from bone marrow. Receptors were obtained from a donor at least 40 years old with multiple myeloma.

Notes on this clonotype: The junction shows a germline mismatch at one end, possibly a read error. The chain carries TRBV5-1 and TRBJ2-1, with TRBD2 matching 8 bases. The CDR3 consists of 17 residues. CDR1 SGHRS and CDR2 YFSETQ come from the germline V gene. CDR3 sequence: CPSSPRGAAGDYNEQFF. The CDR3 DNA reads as TGCCCCAGCAGCCCCCGGGGGGCAGCGGGAGACTACAATGAGCAGTTCTTC.

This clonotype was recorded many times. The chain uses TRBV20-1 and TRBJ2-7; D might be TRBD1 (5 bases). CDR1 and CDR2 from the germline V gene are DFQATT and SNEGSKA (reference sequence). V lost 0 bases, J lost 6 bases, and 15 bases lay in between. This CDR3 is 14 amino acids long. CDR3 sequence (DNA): TGCAGTGCTAGAGATTACGGAAAGGGGCCCGAGCAGTACTTC. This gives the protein CSARDYGKGPEQYF.

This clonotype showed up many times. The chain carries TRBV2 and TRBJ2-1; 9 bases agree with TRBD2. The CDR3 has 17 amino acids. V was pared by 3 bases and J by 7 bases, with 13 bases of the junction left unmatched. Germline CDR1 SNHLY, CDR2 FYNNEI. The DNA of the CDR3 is TGTGCCAGCAGTGACAGTATGGGCGGGAGGGAAATTAATGAGCAGTTCTTC. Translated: CASSDSMGGREINEQFF.

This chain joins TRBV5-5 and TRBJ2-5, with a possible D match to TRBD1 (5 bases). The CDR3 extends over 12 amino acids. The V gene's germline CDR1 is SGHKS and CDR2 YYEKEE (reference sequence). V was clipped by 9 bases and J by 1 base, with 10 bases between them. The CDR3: CATGNRQETQYF. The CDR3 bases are TGTGCCACAGGGAACCGCCAAGAGACCCAGTACTTC. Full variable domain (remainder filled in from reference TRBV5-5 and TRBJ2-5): DAGVTQSPTHLIKTRGQQVTLRCSPISGHKSVSWYQQVLGQGPQFIFQYYEKEERGRGNFPDRFSARQFPNYSSELNVNALLLGDSALYLCATGNRQETQYFGPGTRLLVL.

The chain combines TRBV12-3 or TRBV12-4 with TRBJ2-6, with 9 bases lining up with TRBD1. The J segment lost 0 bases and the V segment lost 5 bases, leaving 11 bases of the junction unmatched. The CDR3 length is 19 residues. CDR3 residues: CASSTRQGGTPSGANVLTF. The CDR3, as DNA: TGTGCCAGCAGTACCCGACAGGGGGGAACGCCCTCTGGGGCCAACGTCCTGACTTTC.

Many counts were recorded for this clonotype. CDR3 amino acids: CASTRALENTGELFF. CDR3 DNA sequence: TGCGCCAGCACAAGGGCCCTCGAGAACACCGGGGAGCTGTTTTTT. The rearrangement joins TRBV5-1 to TRBJ2-2; D is uncertain. The germline V gene encodes CDR1 SGHRS and CDR2 YFSETQ. This CDR3 is 15 amino acids long. Trimming removed 6 bases from V and 1 base from J, with 13 bases in between.

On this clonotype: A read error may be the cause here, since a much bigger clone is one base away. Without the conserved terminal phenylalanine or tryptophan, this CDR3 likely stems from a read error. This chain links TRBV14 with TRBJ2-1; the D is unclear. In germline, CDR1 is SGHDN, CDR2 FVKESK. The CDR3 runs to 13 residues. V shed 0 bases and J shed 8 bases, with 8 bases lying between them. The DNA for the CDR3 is TGTGCCAGCAGCCAAGATCGTAACGATGAGCAGTTCCTC. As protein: CASSQDRNDEQFL.

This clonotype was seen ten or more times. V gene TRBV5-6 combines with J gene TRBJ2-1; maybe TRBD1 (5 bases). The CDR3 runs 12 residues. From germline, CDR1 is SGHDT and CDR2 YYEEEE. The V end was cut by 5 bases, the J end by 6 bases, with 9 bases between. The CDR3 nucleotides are TGTGCCAGCAGTTACAGGTCCAATGAGCAGTTCTTC. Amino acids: CASSYRSNEQFF.

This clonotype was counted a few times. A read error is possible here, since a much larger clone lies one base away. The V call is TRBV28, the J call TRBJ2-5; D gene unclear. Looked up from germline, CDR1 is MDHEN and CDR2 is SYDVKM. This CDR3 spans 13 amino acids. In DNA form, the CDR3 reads TGTGCCAGCGGTTTTATCGGGTTAGTGGCCCAGTACTTC. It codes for CASGFIGLVAQYF. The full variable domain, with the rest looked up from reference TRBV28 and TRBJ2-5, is DVKVTQSSRYLVKRTGEKVFLECVQDMDHENMFWYRQDPGLGLRLIYFSYDVKMKEKGDIPEGYSVSREKKERFSLILESASTNQTSMYLCASGFIGLVAQYFGPGTRLLVL.

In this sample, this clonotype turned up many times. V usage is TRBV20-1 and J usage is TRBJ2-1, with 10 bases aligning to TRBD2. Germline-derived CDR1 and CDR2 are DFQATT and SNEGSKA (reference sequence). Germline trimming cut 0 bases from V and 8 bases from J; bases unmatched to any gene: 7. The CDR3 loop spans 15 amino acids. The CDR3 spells CSARDGAGGQDEQFF. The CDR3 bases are TGCAGTGCTAGAGATGGAGCGGGAGGGCAGGATGAGCAGTTCTTC.

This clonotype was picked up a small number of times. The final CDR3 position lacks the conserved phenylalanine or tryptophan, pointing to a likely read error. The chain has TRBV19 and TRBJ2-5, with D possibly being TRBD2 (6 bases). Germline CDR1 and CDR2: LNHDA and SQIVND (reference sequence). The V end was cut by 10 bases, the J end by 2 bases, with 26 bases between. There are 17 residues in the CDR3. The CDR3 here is CAIGRTWREVRQETQYL. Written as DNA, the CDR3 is TGTGCCATCGGTAGGACCTGGCGGGAAGTTAGGCAAGAGACCCAGTACCTC.

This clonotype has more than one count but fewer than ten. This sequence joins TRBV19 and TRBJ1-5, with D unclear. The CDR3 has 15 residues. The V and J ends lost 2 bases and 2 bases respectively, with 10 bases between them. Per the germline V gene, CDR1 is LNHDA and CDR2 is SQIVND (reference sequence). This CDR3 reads CASSIWVNGNQPQHF. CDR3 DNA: TGTGCCAGTAGTATATGGGTTAACGGCAATCAGCCCCAGCATTTT.

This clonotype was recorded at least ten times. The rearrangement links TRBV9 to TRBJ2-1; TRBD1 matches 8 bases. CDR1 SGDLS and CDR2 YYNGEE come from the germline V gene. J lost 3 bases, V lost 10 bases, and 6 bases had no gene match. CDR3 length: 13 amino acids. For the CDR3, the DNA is TGTGCCGAGGAGACAGGGGACTACAATGAGCAGTTCTTC. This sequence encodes CAEETGDYNEQFF. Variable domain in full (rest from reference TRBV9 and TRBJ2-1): DSGVTQTPKHLITATGQRVTLRCSPRSGDLSVYWYQQSLDQGLQFLIQYYNGEERAKGNILERFSAQQFPDLHSELNLSSLELGDSALYFCAEETGDYNEQFFGPGTRLTVL.

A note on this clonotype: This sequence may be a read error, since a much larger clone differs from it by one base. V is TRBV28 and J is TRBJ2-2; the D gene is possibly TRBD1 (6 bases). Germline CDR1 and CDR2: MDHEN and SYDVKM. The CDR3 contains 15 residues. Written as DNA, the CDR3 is TGTGCCAGCATCAGCCAGGGGACGAAGACCGGGGAGCTGTTTTTT. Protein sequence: CASISQGTKTGELFF.

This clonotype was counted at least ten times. The CDR3 sequence is CASSRRGSFYEQYF. The DNA of the CDR3 is TGTGCCAGCAGCCGAAGGGGGAGTTTCTACGAGCAGTACTTC. The rearrangement links TRBV28 to TRBJ2-7, with D maybe TRBD1 (6 bases). Germline CDR1 is MDHEN and CDR2 is SYDVKM. This CDR3 is built from 14 residues. V was cut by 6 bases and J by 3 bases, with 15 bases left in between. Full variable domain (remainder filled in from reference TRBV28 and TRBJ2-7): DVKVTQSSRYLVKRTGEKVFLECVQDMDHENMFWYRQDPGLGLRLIYFSYDVKMKEKGDIPEGYSVSREKKERFSLILESASTNQTSMYLCASSRRGSFYEQYFGPGTRLTVT.

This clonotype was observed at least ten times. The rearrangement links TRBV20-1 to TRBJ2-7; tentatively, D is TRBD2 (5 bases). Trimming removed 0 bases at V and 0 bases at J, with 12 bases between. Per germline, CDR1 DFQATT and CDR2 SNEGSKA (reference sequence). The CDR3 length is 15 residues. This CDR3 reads CSARDRGSVSYEQYF. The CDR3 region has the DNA TGCAGTGCTAGAGATCGCGGGTCTGTCTCCTACGAGCAGTACTTC.

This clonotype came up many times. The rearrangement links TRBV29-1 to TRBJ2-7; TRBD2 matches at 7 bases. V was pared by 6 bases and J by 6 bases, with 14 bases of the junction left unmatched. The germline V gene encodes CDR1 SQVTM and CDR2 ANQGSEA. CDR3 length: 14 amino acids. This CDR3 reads CSVVRGAGAGEQYF. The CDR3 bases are TGCAGCGTAGTCAGAGGGGCGGGAGCGGGCGAGCAGTACTTC.

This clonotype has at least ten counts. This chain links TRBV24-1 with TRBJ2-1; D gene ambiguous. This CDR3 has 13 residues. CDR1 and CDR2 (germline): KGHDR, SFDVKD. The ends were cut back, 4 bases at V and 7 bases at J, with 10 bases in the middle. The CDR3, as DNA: TGTGCCACCAGTGAACCTCTAAATAATGAGCAGTTCTTC. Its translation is CATSEPLNNEQFF.

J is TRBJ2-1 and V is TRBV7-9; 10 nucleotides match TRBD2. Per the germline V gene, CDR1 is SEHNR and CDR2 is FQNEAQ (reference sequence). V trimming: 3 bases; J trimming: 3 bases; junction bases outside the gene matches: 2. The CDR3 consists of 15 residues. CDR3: CASSFKREGYNEQFF. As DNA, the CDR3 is TGTGCCAGCAGCTTCAAGCGGGAGGGCTACAATGAGCAGTTCTTC.

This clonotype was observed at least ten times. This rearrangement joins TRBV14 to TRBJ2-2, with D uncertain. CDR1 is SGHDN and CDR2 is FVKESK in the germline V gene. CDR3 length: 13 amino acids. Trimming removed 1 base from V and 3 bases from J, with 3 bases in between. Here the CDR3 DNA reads TGTGCCAGCAGCCAAGGTTACACCGGGGAGCTGTTTTTT. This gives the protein CASSQGYTGELFF. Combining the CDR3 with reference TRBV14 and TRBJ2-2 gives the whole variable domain EAGVTQFPSHSVIEKGQTVTLRCDPISGHDNLYWYRRVMGKEIKFLLHFVKESKQDESGMPNNRFLAERTGGTYSTLKVQPAELEDSGVYFCASSQGYTGELFFGEGSRLTVL.

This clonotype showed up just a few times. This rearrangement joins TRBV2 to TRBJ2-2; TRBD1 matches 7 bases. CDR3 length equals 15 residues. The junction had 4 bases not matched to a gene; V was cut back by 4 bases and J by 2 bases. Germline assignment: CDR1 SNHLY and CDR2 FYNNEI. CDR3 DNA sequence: TGTGCCAGCAGTGTCTGGACAGGAAACACCGGGGAGCTGTTTTTT. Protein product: CASSVWTGNTGELFF.

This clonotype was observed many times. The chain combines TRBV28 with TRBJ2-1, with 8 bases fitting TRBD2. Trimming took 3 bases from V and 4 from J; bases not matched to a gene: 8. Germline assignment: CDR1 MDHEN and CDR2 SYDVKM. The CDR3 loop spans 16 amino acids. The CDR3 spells CASSLGGRYPYNEQFF. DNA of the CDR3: TGTGCCAGCAGTTTGGGCGGGAGGTATCCATACAATGAGCAGTTCTTC. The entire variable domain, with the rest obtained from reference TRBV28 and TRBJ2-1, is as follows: DVKVTQSSRYLVKRTGEKVFLECVQDMDHENMFWYRQDPGLGLRLIYFSYDVKMKEKGDIPEGYSVSREKKERFSLILESASTNQTSMYLCASSLGGRYPYNEQFFGPGTRLTVL.

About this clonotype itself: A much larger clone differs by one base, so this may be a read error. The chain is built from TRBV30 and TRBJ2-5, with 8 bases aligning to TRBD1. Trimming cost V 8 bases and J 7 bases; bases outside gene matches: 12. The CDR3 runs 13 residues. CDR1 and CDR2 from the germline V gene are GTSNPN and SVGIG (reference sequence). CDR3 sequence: CARSQGAGGTQYF. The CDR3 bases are TGTGCCCGATCGCAGGGGGCAGGAGGGACCCAGTACTTC.

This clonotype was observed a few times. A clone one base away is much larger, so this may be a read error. The CDR3 sequence is CSVGGPRYEQYF. The DNA of the CDR3 is TGCAGCGTTGGGGGTCCCCGCTACGAGCAGTACTTC. The genes are TRBV29-1 and TRBJ2-7; D call uncertain. The length of the CDR3 is 12 residues. Deletions cut 4 bases from V and 3 bases from J, with 10 bases between. Germline V gives CDR1 SQVTM, CDR2 ANQGSEA.

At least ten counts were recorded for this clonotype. CDR3 amino acids: CASSLFRQGDQPQHF. The DNA for the CDR3 is TGTGCCAGCAGCTTATTTCGACAGGGGGATCAGCCCCAGCATTTT. This rearrangement joins TRBV7-8 to TRBJ1-5; 9 nucleotides align to TRBD1. Germline trimming cut 2 bases from V and 5 bases from J; bases unmatched to any gene: 4. CDR1 SGHVS and CDR2 FQNEAQ come from the germline V gene. This CDR3 is built from 15 residues.

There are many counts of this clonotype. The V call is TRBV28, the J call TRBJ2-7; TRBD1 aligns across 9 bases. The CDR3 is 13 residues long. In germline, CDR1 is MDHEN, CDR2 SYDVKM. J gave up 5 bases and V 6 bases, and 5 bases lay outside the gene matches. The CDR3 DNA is TGTGCCAGCAGCATACAGGGGGCGCACGAGCAGTACTTC. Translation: CASSIQGAHEQYF. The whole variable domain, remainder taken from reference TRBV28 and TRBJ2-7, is DVKVTQSSRYLVKRTGEKVFLECVQDMDHENMFWYRQDPGLGLRLIYFSYDVKMKEKGDIPEGYSVSREKKERFSLILESASTNQTSMYLCASSIQGAHEQYFGPGTRLTVT.

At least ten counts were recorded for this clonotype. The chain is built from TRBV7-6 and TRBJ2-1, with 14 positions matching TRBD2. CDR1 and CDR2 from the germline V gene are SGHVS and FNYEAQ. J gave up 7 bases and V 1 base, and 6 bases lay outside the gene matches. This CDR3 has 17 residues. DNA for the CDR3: TGTGCCAGCAGCTTAGTCAGGACTAGCGGGAGGTTAAATGAGCAGTTCTTC. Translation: CASSLVRTSGRLNEQFF.